This T cell receptor beta chain appears in the sequencing data of a study of T cell repertoires in cytomegalovirus infection. Study details: Used in the study were CMV epitopes, some recently identified and HLA-C-restricted, others well-studied and HLA-B-restricted. TCR beta signatures that were public indicated CMV infection and matching HLA type.

TCRdb recomputed calls from the reads with MiXCR, one row per CDR3 protein. The table shows roughly 860,000 distinct CDR3 sequences, with 32% occurring only once. V lost 10 bases and J 1 base, leaving 26 bases between the germline ends. Germline V gives CDR1 PRHDT, CDR2 FYEKMQ (reference sequence). CDR3 length: 17 amino acids. About this clonotype itself: Its antigen is unidentified.

Findings and caveats of the study: Carriers of CMV plus the relevant HLA were identified by cumulative public TCR beta family frequency. Across the ex vivo response, the dominant clonotypes were HLA-C-restricted CMV-specific TCR beta clonotypes.

The chain has TRBV13 and TRBJ2-7, with a weak D call TRBD1 (6 bases). The TCR was taken from a human donor in good health (CMV status not recorded). Some clones in this sample may be carry-over from other donors' samples. The sample consisted of cultured CD8+ T cells from PBMCs, taken from culture after CMV antigen stimulation. CDR3 in amino acids: CANSPGVVLQESYEQYF. The CDR3 nucleotides are TGTGCCAACAGTCCAGGGGTTGTGCTTCAGGAGTCCTACGAGCAGTACTTC.